These T cell receptor beta chains were read from a single sample in a study of blood T cell repertoires in COVID-19. This table comes from immunoSEQ multiplex PCR, and its TCRdb copy is limited to in-frame clones, with some not included. The sample yields approximately 400,000 clones, roughly 80% seen once. Sequencing input: PBMCs or T cells enriched from blood (not recorded which). The receptors stem from a woman aged 50 to 60 who had recovered from COVID-19. Each CDR3 is given with its conserved first and last residue. D genes are given only for firm matches. Expanded clones are given a class, and other clones once, few, many or no size at all.

j_call | v_call | d_call | clone_size | cdr3_aa | cdr3_nt
TRBJ1-6 | TRBV4-1 | TRBD1 | few | CASSQDPQGQNSPLHF | TGCGCCAGCAGCCAAGACCCACAGGGGCAGAATTCACCCCTCCACTTT
TRBJ1-5 | TRBV6-5 | TRBD1 | . | CASRTTGAGQPQHF | TGTGCCAGCAGGACGACAGGGGCAGGTCAGCCCCAGCATTTT
TRBJ1-2 | TRBV7-2 | . | . | CASSPGSGGNSYGYTF | TGTGCCAGCAGCCCCGGTTCGGGGGGTAACAGCTATGGCTACACCTTC
TRBJ1-2 | TRBV6-5 | . | few | CASSYGVSQGYGYTF | TGTGCCAGCAGTTACGGTGTTTCGCAGGGTTATGGCTACACCTTC
TRBJ2-1 | TRBV24-1 | TRBD2 | . | CATSDSGRGYNEQFF | TGTGCCACCAGTGATAGCGGGAGGGGGTACAATGAGCAGTTCTTC
TRBJ1-5 | TRBV19 | . | . | CASSPPGGAGQPQHF | TGTGCCAGTAGTCCCCCGGGGGGCGCTGGTCAGCCCCAGCATTTT
TRBJ1-5 | TRBV6-2/TRBV6-3 | . | . | CASSNRGTGKDQPQHF | TGTGCCAGCAGCAACCGGGGAACAGGGAAAGACCAGCCCCAGCATTTT
TRBJ1-1 | TRBV9 | . | . | CASSLLGQRDTEAFF | TGTGCCAGCAGCCTTCTCGGACAGCGAGACACTGAAGCTTTCTTT
TRBJ2-1 | TRBV5-1 | TRBD2 | . | CASSLAGGLAGVNEQFF | TGCGCCAGCAGCTTGGCCGGAGGGCTAGCGGGAGTCAATGAGCAGTTCTTC
TRBJ1-2 | TRBV4-3 | TRBD1 | . | CASSRRELLGQGDHGYTF | TGCGCCAGCAGCCGCCGGGAACTTTTGGGACAGGGAGACCATGGCTACACCTTC
TRBJ2-5 | TRBV2 | TRBD2 | . | CASSLTSGRETQYF | TGTGCCAGCAGTCTAACTAGCGGGAGAGAGACCCAGTACTTC
TRBJ1-5 | TRBV28 | . | . | CASRGGAPTYSNQPQHF | TGTGCCAGCAGGGGAGGGGCCCCGACATATAGCAATCAGCCCCAGCATTTT
TRBJ2-7 | TRBV7-9 | . | . | CASSLDLGEAYEQYF | TGTGCCAGCAGCTTAGATTTGGGGGAGGCCTACGAGCAGTACTTC
TRBJ2-1 | TRBV18 | TRBD2 | . | CASSPSGGDYNEQFF | TGTGCCAGCTCACCAAGCGGGGGGGACTACAATGAGCAGTTCTTC
TRBJ1-2 | TRBV30 | . | few | CAWSLQSSPDSWGYTF | TGTGCCTGGAGTCTACAATCATCCCCGGACAGCTGGGGCTACACCTTC
TRBJ2-1 | TRBV3-1/TRBV3-2 | TRBD1 | . | CASSQLTGQPYNEQFF | TGTGCCAGCAGCCAACTGACAGGGCAACCCTACAATGAGCAGTTCTTC
TRBJ1-5 | TRBV24-1 | TRBD1 | few | CATSDLTPDRGESQPQHF | TGTGCCACCAGTGATCTAACACCGGACAGGGGGGAAAGTCAGCCCCAGCATTTT
TRBJ1-1 | TRBV7-2 | . | . | CASVPRLNTEAFF | TGTGCCAGCGTACCGAGATTGAACACTGAAGCTTTCTTT
TRBJ2-1 | TRBV20-1 | . | . | CSASLHKDEQFF | TGCAGTGCTAGTCTCCACAAAGATGAGCAGTTCTTC
TRBJ2-6 | TRBV25-1 | TRBD1 | once | CASSPGTGGSGANVLTF | TGTGCCAGCAGTCCCGGGACAGGGGGATCTGGGGCCAACGTCCTGACTTTC
TRBJ2-3 | TRBV27 | . | . | CASSSLVSTDTQYF | TGTGCCAGCAGTTCCCTCGTCAGCACAGATACGCAGTATTTT
TRBJ1-5 | TRBV30 | . | . | CAWRVDLNQPQHF | TGTGCCTGGAGAGTGGACTTAAATCAGCCCCAGCATTTT
TRBJ2-2 | TRBV9 | . | . | CASSLGGRDGGELFF | TGTGCCAGCAGCTTAGGTGGGCGGGATGGCGGGGAGCTGTTTTTT
TRBJ2-1 | TRBV6-5 | TRBD1 | . | CASSSPGTGRNEQFF | TGTGCCAGCAGTTCCCCCGGGACAGGGCGCAATGAGCAGTTCTTC
TRBJ1-2 | TRBV5-1 | . | . | CASSQGYRSPHYGYTF | TGCGCCAGCAGCCAGGGTTATCGGAGTCCTCACTATGGCTACACCTTC
TRBJ2-7 | TRBV21-1 | . | . | CASSKGGRLF | TGTGCCAGCAGCAAAGGTGGTAGACTCTTC
TRBJ1-5 | TRBV6-1 | . | . | CASSEGKLVLGASNQPQHF | TGTGCCAGCAGTGAAGGTAAATTGGTTTTGGGGGCTAGCAATCAGCCCCAGCATTTT
TRBJ1-1 | TRBV20-1 | TRBD1 | . | CSAVTGSEAFF | TGCAGTGCCGTGACAGGGTCTGAAGCTTTCTTT
TRBJ2-3 | TRBV4-2 | . | . | CASSQGSADTQYF | TGTGCCAGCAGCCAAGGGTCGGCAGATACGCAGTATTTT
TRBJ2-2 | TRBV12-3/TRBV12-4 | . | . | CASRGGDGELFF | TGTGCCAGCAGAGGGGGGGACGGGGAGCTGTTTTTT
TRBJ1-2 | TRBV6-5 | . | . | CASSRLGGGYGYTF | TGTGCCAGCAGTCGCCTGGGGGGAGGATATGGCTACACCTTC
TRBJ1-1 | TRBV12-5 | . | . | CASGPGSNTEAFF | TGTGCTAGTGGTCCAGGGTCGAACACTGAAGCTTTCTTT
TRBJ2-7 | TRBV6-5 | . | . | CASTMGLLEQYF | TGTGCCAGCACTATGGGACTCCTCGAGCAGTACTTC
TRBJ1-3 | TRBV5-1 | TRBD1 | . | CASSGTGASGNTIYF | TGCGCCAGCAGCGGGACAGGGGCATCTGGAAACACCATATATTTT
TRBJ1-2 | TRBV16 | . | . | CASSQSVDSVFNYGYTF | TGTGCCAGCAGCCAATCGGTTGACAGTGTTTTCAACTATGGCTACACCTTC
TRBJ2-7 | TRBV3-1/TRBV3-2 | TRBD1 | . | CASSHRTGPYEQYF | TGTGCCAGCAGCCATCGGACAGGTCCCTACGAGCAGTACTTC
TRBJ1-1 | TRBV3-1/TRBV3-2 | TRBD1 | . | CASSQGQGASEAFF | TGTGCCAGCAGCCAGGGACAGGGGGCCTCTGAAGCTTTCTTT
TRBJ2-7 | TRBV9 | TRBD1 | . | CASSATGTGGSHEQYF | TGTGCCAGCAGCGCCACCGGGACAGGGGGCTCCCACGAGCAGTACTTC
TRBJ1-1 | TRBV11-1 | . | once | CASSLETRRVNTEAFF | TGTGCCAGCAGCTTAGAGACCCGACGGGTGAACACTGAAGCTTTCTTT
TRBJ1-4 | TRBV29-1 | TRBD1 | . | CSVEEGQGYEKLFF | TGCAGCGTTGAAGAAGGACAGGGTTATGAAAAACTGTTTTTT
TRBJ1-2 | TRBV20-1 | TRBD1 | . | CSARQGGGYTF | TGCAGTGCTAGACAAGGGGGCGGCTACACCTTC
TRBJ2-7 | TRBV29-1 | . | . | CSVQDTPHEQYF | TGCAGCGTTCAGGACACCCCCCACGAGCAGTACTTC
TRBJ2-1 | TRBV7-3 | . | . | CASSLNAGSYNEQFF | TGTGCCAGCAGCTTAAATGCGGGCTCCTACAATGAGCAGTTCTTC
TRBJ1-2 | TRBV11-3 | TRBD1 | . | CASSSQGAGGYTF | TGTGCCAGCAGCTCACAGGGGGCGGGCGGCTACACCTTC